This T cell receptor beta chain was recovered during a study of T cell responses to AZD1222 COVID-19 vaccine. Looked up from germline, CDR1 is MNHEY and CDR2 is SMNVEV (reference sequence). V shed 2 bases, J shed 0 bases, and the junction held 4 bases outside the gene matches. The CDR3 covers 15 residues. TCRdb keeps only in-frame clones here, not all; method: immunoSEQ multiplex PCR. The table records about 100,000 clones, less than 90% of them present only once. J is TRBJ2-7 and V is TRBV27; 7 bases line up with TRBD1. This specimen was peripheral blood, taken on day 0 of AZD1222 vaccination. The source of this sequence is an adult in good health. The DNA for the CDR3 is TGTGCCAGCAGTTTACAGGGGGTTGACTCCTACGAGCAGTACTTC. This sequence encodes CASSLQGVDSYEQYF.